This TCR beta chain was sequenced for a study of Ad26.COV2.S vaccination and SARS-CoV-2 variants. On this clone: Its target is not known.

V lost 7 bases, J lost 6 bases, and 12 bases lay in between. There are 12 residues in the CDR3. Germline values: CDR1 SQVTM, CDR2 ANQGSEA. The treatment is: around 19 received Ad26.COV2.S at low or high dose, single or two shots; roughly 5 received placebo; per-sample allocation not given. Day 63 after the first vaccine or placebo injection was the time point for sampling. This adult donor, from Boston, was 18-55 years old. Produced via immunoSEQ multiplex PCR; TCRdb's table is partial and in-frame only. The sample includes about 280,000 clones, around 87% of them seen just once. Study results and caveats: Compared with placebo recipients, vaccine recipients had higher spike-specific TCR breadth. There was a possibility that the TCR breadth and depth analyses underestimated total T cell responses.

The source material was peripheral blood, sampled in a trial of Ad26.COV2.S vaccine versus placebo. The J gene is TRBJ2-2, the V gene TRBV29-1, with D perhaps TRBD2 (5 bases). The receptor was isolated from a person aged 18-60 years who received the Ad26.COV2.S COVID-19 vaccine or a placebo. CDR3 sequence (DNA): TGCAGCGGGGGAGTAGGCTCCGGGGAGCTGTTTTTT. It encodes CSGGVGSGELFF.